This passage covers 5 T cell receptor beta chains from one sample sequenced in a study of blood T cell repertoires in COVID-19. Here immunoSEQ multiplex PCR was the method, and the copy in TCRdb shows in-frame clones only, minus some. Seen here are 250,000 to 350,000 clones, 80% to 90% observed once, and the top ten hold roughly 4%. Material for sequencing was PBMCs or T cells enriched from blood (not recorded which). The receptors here all came from a woman aged 25 to 39 who had recovered from COVID-19.

About this clone itself: At one boundary the junction diverges from the germline segment, which might be a read error. The gene calls are TRBV18 and TRBJ1-2; D unresolved. Looked up from germline, CDR1 is KGHSH and CDR2 is LQKENI. CDR3 length: 10 residues. The CDR3 region is CASSPVSDFF. In DNA, the CDR3 is TGTGCCAGCTCACCAGTCTCAGATTTCTTC.

V is TRBV5-1 and J is TRBJ1-2; perhaps TRBD1 as D (5 bases). CDR1 and CDR2 from the germline V gene are SGHRS and YFSETQ. The CDR3 consists of 13 residues. Between the trimmed V and J ends, which lost 2 bases and 8 bases, there was a span of 13 bases. The CDR3 reads CASSLGAATGYTF. The DNA for the CDR3 is TGCGCCAGCAGCTTAGGGGCGGCGACGGGCTACACCTTC.

J is TRBJ2-7 and V is TRBV15, with TRBD2 matching 10 bases. The CDR3 contains 18 residues. CDR1 and CDR2 from the germline V gene are LNHNV and YYDKDF (reference sequence). V lost 6 bases, J lost 6 bases, and 20 bases stayed unmatched. For the CDR3, the DNA is TGTGCCACCAGAGCCGGGACAGAAATTAATAAGCGGGAGGGCGAGCAGTACTTC. Translating it yields CATRAGTEINKREGEQYF.

The chain combines TRBV4-1 with TRBJ1-5, with 7 bases matching TRBD1. CDR1 MGHRA and CDR2 YSYEKL come from the germline V gene. The CDR3 consists of 13 residues. The V and J ends lost 2 bases and 6 bases, in that order; junction bases with no gene match: 1. As DNA, the CDR3 is TGCGCCAGCAGCCAAACAGGGGTTCAGCCCCAGCATTTT. Its protein product is CASSQTGVQPQHF.

This clone was seen only once. The chain has TRBV5-1 and TRBJ2-1; TRBD1 aligns across 11 bases. V dropped 0 bases and J dropped 6; count of bases not matched to a gene: 5. The CDR3 spans 16 residues. CDR1 and CDR2 from the germline V gene are SGHRS and YFSETQ. This CDR3 reads CASSLGGTGGSNEQFF. In nucleotides, the CDR3 is TGCGCCAGCAGCTTGGGAGGGACAGGGGGAAGCAATGAGCAGTTCTTC.